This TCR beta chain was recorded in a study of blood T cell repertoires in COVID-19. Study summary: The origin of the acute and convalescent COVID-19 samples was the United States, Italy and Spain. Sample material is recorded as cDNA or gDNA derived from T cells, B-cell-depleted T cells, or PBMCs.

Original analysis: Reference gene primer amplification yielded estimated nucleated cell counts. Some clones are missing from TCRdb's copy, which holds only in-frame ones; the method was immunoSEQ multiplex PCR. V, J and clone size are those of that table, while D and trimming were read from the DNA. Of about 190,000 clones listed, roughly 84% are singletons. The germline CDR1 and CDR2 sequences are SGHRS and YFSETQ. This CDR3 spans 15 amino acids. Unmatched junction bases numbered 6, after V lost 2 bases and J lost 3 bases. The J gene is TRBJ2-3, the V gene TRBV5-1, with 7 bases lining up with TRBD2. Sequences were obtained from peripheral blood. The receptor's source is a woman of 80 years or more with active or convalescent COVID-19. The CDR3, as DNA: TGCGCCAGCAGCTTTTCCGGGAGGATGACAGATACGCAGTATTTT. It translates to CASSFSGRMTDTQYF.